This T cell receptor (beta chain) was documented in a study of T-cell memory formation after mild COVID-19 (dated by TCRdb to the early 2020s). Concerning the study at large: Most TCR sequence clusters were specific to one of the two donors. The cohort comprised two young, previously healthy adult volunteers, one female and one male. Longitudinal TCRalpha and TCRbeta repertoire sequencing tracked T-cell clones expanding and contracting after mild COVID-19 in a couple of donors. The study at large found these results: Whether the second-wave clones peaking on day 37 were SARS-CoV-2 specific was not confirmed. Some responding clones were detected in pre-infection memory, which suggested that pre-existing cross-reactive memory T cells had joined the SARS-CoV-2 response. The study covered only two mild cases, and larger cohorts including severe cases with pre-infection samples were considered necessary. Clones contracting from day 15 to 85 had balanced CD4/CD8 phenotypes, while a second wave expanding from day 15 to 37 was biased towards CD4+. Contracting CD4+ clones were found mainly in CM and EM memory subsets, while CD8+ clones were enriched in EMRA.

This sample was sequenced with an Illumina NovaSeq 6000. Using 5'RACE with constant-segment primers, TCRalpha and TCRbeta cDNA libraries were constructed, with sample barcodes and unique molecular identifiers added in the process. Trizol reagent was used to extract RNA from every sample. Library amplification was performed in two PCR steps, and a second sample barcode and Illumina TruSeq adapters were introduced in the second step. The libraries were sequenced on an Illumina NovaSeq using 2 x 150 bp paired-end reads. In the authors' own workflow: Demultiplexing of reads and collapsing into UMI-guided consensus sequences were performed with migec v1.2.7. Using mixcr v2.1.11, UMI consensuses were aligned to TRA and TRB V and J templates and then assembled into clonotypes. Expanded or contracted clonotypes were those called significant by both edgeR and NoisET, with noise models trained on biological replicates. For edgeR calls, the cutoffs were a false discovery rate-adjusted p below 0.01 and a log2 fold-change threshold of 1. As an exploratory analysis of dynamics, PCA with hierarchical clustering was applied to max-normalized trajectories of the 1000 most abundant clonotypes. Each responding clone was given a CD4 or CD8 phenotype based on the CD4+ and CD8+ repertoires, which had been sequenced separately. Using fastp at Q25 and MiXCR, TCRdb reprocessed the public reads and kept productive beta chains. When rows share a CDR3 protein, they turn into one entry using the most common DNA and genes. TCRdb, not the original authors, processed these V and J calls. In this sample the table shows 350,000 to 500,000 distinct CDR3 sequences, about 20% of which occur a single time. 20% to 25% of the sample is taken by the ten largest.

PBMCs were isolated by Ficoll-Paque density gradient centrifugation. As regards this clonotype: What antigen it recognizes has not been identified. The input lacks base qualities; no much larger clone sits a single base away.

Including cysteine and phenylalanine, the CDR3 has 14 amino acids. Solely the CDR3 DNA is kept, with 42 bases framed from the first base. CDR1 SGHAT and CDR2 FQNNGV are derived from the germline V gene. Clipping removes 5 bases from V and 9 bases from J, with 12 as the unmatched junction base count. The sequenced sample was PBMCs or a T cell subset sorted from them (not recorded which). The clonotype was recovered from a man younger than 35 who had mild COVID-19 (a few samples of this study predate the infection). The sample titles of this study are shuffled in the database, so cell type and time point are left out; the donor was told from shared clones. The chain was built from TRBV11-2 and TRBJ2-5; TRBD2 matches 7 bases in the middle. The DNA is TGTGCCAGCAGCCCCGGGGGGTCCAAGAGATCCCAGTACTTC. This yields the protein CASSPGGSKRSQYF. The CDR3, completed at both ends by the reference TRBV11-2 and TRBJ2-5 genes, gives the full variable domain EAGVAQSPRYKIIEKRQSVAFWCNPISGHATLYWYQQILGQGPKLLIQFQNNGVVDDSQLPKDRFSAERLKGVDSTLKIQPAKLEDSAVYLCASSPGGSKRSQYFGPGTRLLVL.